One sample yielded the 21 T cell receptor beta chains listed below, sequenced in a study of shared clonotypes between healthy human individuals. Produced via immunoSEQ multiplex PCR; TCRdb's table is partial and in-frame only. Of about 2.1 million clones in the sample, roughly 95% are singletons; the top ten hold 1.5% to 2%. CD45RO-negative, CCR7-positively selected cells formed the naive CD8 fraction, excluding terminally differentiated effector memory CD45RA+ cells. The specimen sequenced was naive CD8+ T cells from PBMCs. All receptors derive from a man aged 18 to 30 in good health. Some clones in this sample may be carry-over from other donors' samples.

The chain uses TRBV28 and TRBJ2-7, with 9 bases aligning to TRBD1. Germline loops: CDR1 MDHEN, CDR2 SYDVKM. The V and J ends lost 4 bases and 5 bases, in that order; junction bases with no gene match: 15. The CDR3 is 17 amino acids. The DNA of the CDR3 is TGTGCCAGCAGTTCCGCCCTCGTCCGGGACAGGGACCACGAGCAGTACTTC. Translating gives CASSSALVRDRDHEQYF.

The rearrangement uses TRBV14 and TRBJ1-3; D gene ambiguous. V shed 0 bases and J shed 5 bases, with 14 bases lying between them. Germline V gene sequence: CDR1 SGHDN, CDR2 FVKESK. The CDR3 spans 16 residues. CDR3 in amino acids: CASSQDFRTGRNTIYF. CDR3 sequence (DNA): TGTGCCAGCAGCCAAGATTTCCGTACCGGGAGAAACACCATATATTTT.

J is TRBJ2-1 and V is TRBV10-3, with no clear D. The V gene's germline CDR1 is ENHRY and CDR2 SYGVKD. CDR3 length equals 13 residues. Deletions cut 4 bases from V and 11 bases from J, with 15 bases between. The DNA for the CDR3 is TGTGCCATCAGTGGTCAGGTGACAACTCAGCAGTTCTTC. Translation gives CAISGQVTTQQFF.

The V call is TRBV5-6, the J call TRBJ2-7; 7 bases align to TRBD1. The CDR3 is 14 amino acids. From germline, CDR1 is SGHDT and CDR2 YYEEEE. The J segment lost 2 bases and the V segment lost 3 bases, leaving 5 bases of the junction unmatched. CDR3 region: CASSWDSGAYEQYF. The CDR3 nucleotides read TGTGCCAGCAGCTGGGACAGTGGGGCCTACGAGCAGTACTTC.

This clone was seen only once. The chain carries TRBV9 and TRBJ2-1; 11 bases match TRBD2. This CDR3 region has 17 residues. After removal of 3 bases from V and 4 bases from J, the junction contained 9 bases not matched to a gene. Germline-derived CDR1 and CDR2 are SGDLS and YYNGEE. CDR3 in amino acids: CASSESLAGVGYNEQFF. In nucleotides, the CDR3 is TGTGCCAGCAGCGAATCACTAGCGGGAGTGGGATACAATGAGCAGTTCTTC.

V gene TRBV27 combines with J gene TRBJ1-5; D may be TRBD1 (6 bases). Germline V CDR1 and CDR2: MNHEY, SMNVEV (reference sequence). Deletions cut 3 bases from V and 8 bases from J, with 14 bases between. The CDR3 contains 14 residues. CDR3 sequence (DNA): TGTGCCAGCAGTTTCTCGGGGGCCGCTGAGCCCCAGCATTTT. Amino acids: CASSFSGAAEPQHF.

Regarding this clone: The sample contains more than one DNA sequence encoding this CDR3. The chain carries TRBV29-1 and TRBJ2-2; D remains ambiguous. V lost 5 bases, J lost 1 base, and 5 bases lay in between. Germline V gene lookup returns CDR1 SQVTM and CDR2 ANQGSEA. There are 12 residues in the CDR3. CDR3 sequence: CSVLGNTGELFF. CDR3 DNA sequence: TGCAGCGTTTTGGGGAACACCGGGGAGCTGTTTTTT.

V gene TRBV27 combines with J gene TRBJ2-3; tentatively, D is TRBD1 or TRBD2 (5 bases each). Trimming removed 2 bases at V and 4 bases at J, with 13 bases between. The CDR3 runs 15 residues. Germline values: CDR1 MNHEY, CDR2 SMNVEV (reference sequence). The CDR3 coding sequence is TGTGCCAGCAGTTTACGGGGACCGAGCCCAGATACGCAGTATTTT. Encoded protein: CASSLRGPSPDTQYF.

The V call is TRBV15, the J call TRBJ2-7; TRBD2 might be the D (6 bases). The CDR3 sequence is 15 residues long. The V end lost 5 bases, the J end lost 3 bases, and 17 bases lay between the germline ends. The V gene's germline CDR1 is LNHNV and CDR2 YYDKDF (reference sequence). The CDR3 DNA reads TGTGCCACCAGCCCACGCCGGGACTCCAACTACGAGCAGTACTTC. Translation: CATSPRRDSNYEQYF.

The J gene is TRBJ2-2, the V gene TRBV5-1; D is undetermined. CDR1 is SGHRS, CDR2 YFSETQ, per germline. V was pared by 0 bases and J by 4 bases, with 19 bases between. The CDR3 extends over 18 amino acids. The CDR3 DNA reads TGCGCCAGCAGCTTGGCCGGCAGATTAGATAGCTCCACCGGGGAGCTGTTTTTT. As protein: CASSLAGRLDSSTGELFF.

The DNA of the CDR3 is TGCGCCAGCAGCCAAGATCCGCCCAGCGGGTCTGGAAACACCATATATTTT. Its protein product is CASSQDPPSGSGNTIYF. The chain carries TRBV4-1 and TRBJ1-3; D gene ambiguous. There are 17 residues in the CDR3. Trimming removed 0 bases from V and 1 base from J, with 13 bases in between. Germline V gene sequence: CDR1 MGHRA, CDR2 YSYEKL.

The chain uses TRBV13 and TRBJ1-5; TRBD1 matches 7 bases. The V gene end was trimmed by 5 bases and the J gene end by 4 bases; junction bases not matched to a gene: 2. Germline values: CDR1 PRHDT, CDR2 FYEKMQ (reference sequence). This CDR3 has 13 amino acids. CDR3 sequence (DNA): TGTGCCAGCAGCCAACAGGGGAATCAGCCCCAGCATTTT. This translates into CASSQQGNQPQHF.

The CDR3 DNA sequence: TGCAGCGTTTATGTGACTAGCGGGCGCGAGCAGTACTTC. It translates to CSVYVTSGREQYF. This chain uses TRBV29-1 with TRBJ2-7; 10 nucleotides match TRBD2. Trimming took 5 bases from V and 6 from J; bases not matched to a gene: 7. CDR3 length: 13 residues. From germline, CDR1 is SQVTM and CDR2 ANQGSEA.

The chain carries TRBV4-1 and TRBJ2-5, with a tentative D call TRBD2 (6 bases). There are 15 residues in the CDR3. V lost 1 base, J lost 3 bases, and 12 bases lay in between. Germline V gives CDR1 MGHRA, CDR2 YSYEKL. The CDR3 sequence: CASSQGVGGEETQYF. The CDR3 DNA follows: TGCGCCAGCAGCCAAGGGGTGGGAGGAGAAGAGACCCAGTACTTC.

The chain is built from TRBV4-1 and TRBJ2-1; the D gene could be TRBD1 or TRBD2 (6 bases each). V lost 5 bases to trimming and J lost 0 bases, with 14 bases between them. From germline, CDR1 is MGHRA and CDR2 YSYEKL. The CDR3 runs 16 residues. The CDR3 is CASSGSGGLSYNEQFF. The CDR3 region has the DNA TGCGCCAGCAGCGGATCCGGGGGCCTCTCCTACAATGAGCAGTTCTTC.

This clone was counted a single time. The genes are TRBV14 and TRBJ1-2, with TRBD1 identical over 7 bases. Looked up from germline, CDR1 is SGHDN and CDR2 is FVKESK. CDR3 length: 16 residues. V lost 2 bases, J lost 8 bases, and 14 bases stayed unmatched. CDR3 bases: TGTGCCAGCAGCCAACACTCGATAGGGGTGACAGGGGGCTACACCTTC. Translating it yields CASSQHSIGVTGGYTF. Drawing the rest from reference TRBV14 and TRBJ1-2, the complete variable domain is EAGVTQFPSHSVIEKGQTVTLRCDPISGHDNLYWYRRVMGKEIKFLLHFVKESKQDESGMPNNRFLAERTGGTYSTLKVQPAELEDSGVYFCASSQHSIGVTGGYTFGSGTRLTVV.

A single count supports this clone. The CDR3 loop reads CASSSRTGDYGYTF. The CDR3, as DNA: TGTGCCAGCAGCTCCAGAACGGGAGACTATGGCTACACCTTC. The gene calls are TRBV11-2 and TRBJ1-2; no clear D. Germline-derived CDR1 and CDR2 are SGHAT and FQNNGV. Trimming pared 4 bases from V and 3 bases from J, leaving 12 bases between. The CDR3 is made up of 14 amino acids.

The gene calls are TRBV10-3 and TRBJ2-3; unclear D gene. Looked up from germline, CDR1 is ENHRY and CDR2 is SYGVKD. There are 14 residues in the CDR3. Between the trimmed V and J ends, which lost 6 bases and 2 bases, there was a span of 12 bases. Written as DNA, the CDR3 is TGTGCCATCAGCCCCGTGGGGTTCACAGATACGCAGTATTTT. It translates to CAISPVGFTDTQYF.

The rearrangement uses TRBV19 and TRBJ2-1; 7 nucleotides line up with TRBD2. With 9 bases clipped from V and 0 bases from J, the junction kept 2 bases outside the gene matches. There are 13 residues in the CDR3. CDR1 is LNHDA, CDR2 SQIVND, per germline (reference sequence). As DNA, the CDR3 is TGTGCCAGCGCTAGCGGCTCCTACAATGAGCAGTTCTTC. Translated: CASASGSYNEQFF. The variable domain in full, with the rest retrieved from reference TRBV19 and TRBJ2-1, is DGGITQSPKYLFRKEGQNVTLSCEQNLNHDAMYWYRQDPGQGLRLIYYSQIVNDFQKGDIAEGYSVSREKKESFPLTVTSAQKNPTAFYLCASASGSYNEQFFGPGTRLTVL.

The chain employs TRBV30 and TRBJ1-6; 9 bases are a match to TRBD1. CDR1 and CDR2 from the germline V gene are GTSNPN and SVGIG (reference sequence). This CDR3 is 13 amino acids long. After removal of 5 bases from V and 9 bases from J, the junction contained 5 bases not matched to a gene. As DNA, the CDR3 is TGTGCCTGGTTCGGGACAGGGCCTTCACCCCTCCACTTT. Translated: CAWFGTGPSPLHF.

The chain is built from TRBV14 and TRBJ2-7; 7 nucleotides agree with TRBD1. J was trimmed by 2 bases and V by 5 bases; bases with no gene match: 9. In germline, CDR1 is SGHDN, CDR2 FVKESK. The CDR3 is 15 residues long. The CDR3 reads CASSSTWDRPYEQYF. The CDR3, as DNA: TGTGCCAGCAGCAGCACTTGGGACAGACCCTACGAGCAGTACTTC. The variable domain in full, with the rest retrieved from reference TRBV14 and TRBJ2-7, is EAGVTQFPSHSVIEKGQTVTLRCDPISGHDNLYWYRRVMGKEIKFLLHFVKESKQDESGMPNNRFLAERTGGTYSTLKVQPAELEDSGVYFCASSSTWDRPYEQYFGPGTRLTVT.